One and the same sample provided the 20 T cell receptor beta chains below, sequenced in a study of tissue T cells after allogeneic stem cell transplantation. Clones were sequenced by immunoSEQ multiplex PCR, and TCRdb holds only the in-frame ones, with some missing. The data contain around 6,800 clones, about 47% of them singletons. Time point indicated: mouse harvest day 7 after allogeneic transplant. Mouse grafts combined 10^7 T-cell-depleted bone marrow cells with 10^6 splenic CD5+ T cells. The sequenced sample consisted of lymph node tissue. Receptors originate from a female BALB/c mouse given C57BL/6 T cells with graft-versus-host disease after an allogeneic hematopoietic cell transplant.

This clone was observed once. Gene names refer to mouse genes. The read falls 1 residue short of the CDR3 end, and the missing part is taken from the germline J gene. The chain joins TRBV14 to TRBJ2-4, with no clear D. CDR1 and CDR2 from the germline V gene are SGHDT and FRDEAV. This CDR3 contains 13 residues. Trimming cost V 2 bases and J 1 base, with 5 bases left between them. The CDR3 sequence: CASSLRGQNTLYF. Incomplete CDR3 DNA: TGTGCCAGCAGTTTGAGGGGTCAAAACACCTTGTAC.

Regarding this clone: The junction shows a germline mismatch at one end, possibly a read error. Mouse gene names and germline throughout. The CDR3 DNA, read in part, is TGTGTCAGCAGTCTGACCACTAGTCAAAACACCTTGTAC. It yields the protein CVSSLTTSQNTLY. From start to end, the CDR3 is CVSSLTTSQNTLYF. This sequence joins TRBV26 and TRBJ2-4; D gene unclear. The read finishes 1 residue shy of the CDR3 end, and the germline J gene is used to complete it. Germline lookup yields CDR1 KGHPV and CDR2 FQNQEV (reference sequence). The CDR3 extends over 14 amino acids.

In the case of this clone: Gene names and germline refer to mouse. The read ends 1 residue shy of where the CDR3 ends; the end is completed using the germline J gene. The chain combines TRBV31 with TRBJ2-3; TRBD2 matches 9 bases. This CDR3 is built from 15 residues. Trimming removed 0 bases from V and 1 base from J; junction bases left unmatched: 2. Germline loops: CDR1 GKSSPN, CDR2 SITVG. The chain's CDR3 is CAWSLAGGGAETLYF. CDR3 DNA (partial): TGTGCCTGGAGTCTAGCTGGGGGGGGTGCAGAAACGCTGTAT.

Worth noting for this clone: Genes and germline are mouse. The CDR3 DNA, read in part, is TGTGCCAGCTCTCTCAGGGGTTCTGGAAATACGCTCTAT. This translates into CASSLRGSGNTLY. The entire CDR3 protein is CASSLRGSGNTLYF. The V gene is TRBV12-2, the J gene TRBJ1-3, with D possibly being TRBD1 (5 bases). Read coverage stops 1 residue before the CDR3 terminus; the germline J gene supplies the remainder. This CDR3 has 14 residues. V dropped 0 bases and J dropped 0 bases, with 5 bases sitting between them. The germline V gene has CDR1 SGHLS and CDR2 HYDKME.

Sample share makes this clone medium-sized (0.01 to 0.1%). Gene names are the mouse ones. The read finishes 1 residue shy of the CDR3 end, and the germline J gene is used to complete it. J is TRBJ2-3 and V is TRBV2, with D tentatively TRBD1 (6 bases). V lost 2 bases, J lost 0 bases, and 12 bases lay in between. Looked up from germline, CDR1 is LGHNA and CDR2 is YSYQKL. The CDR3 has 16 amino acids. The DNA read from the CDR3 is TGTGCCAGCAGCCAATCCGGGACAACTAGTGCAGAAACGCTGTAT. Translated, it gives CASSQSGTTSAETLY. The full-length CDR3 reads as CASSQSGTTSAETLYF.

This clone was picked up a small number of times. Gene names refer to mouse genes. With the read ending 1 residue before the CDR3 end, the germline J gene is used to fill in that end. The genes are TRBV13-1 and TRBJ1-1; TRBD1 might be the D (6 bases). This CDR3 is built from 10 residues. The V gene lost 3 bases and the J gene lost 9 bases, with 6 bases spanning the gap. From germline, CDR1 is NSHNY and CDR2 SYGAGN. The covered CDR3 bases are TGTGCCAGCAGTGGGGGGCAAGTCTTC. Translating gives CASSGGQVF. The full CDR3 is CASSGGQVFF.

Worth noting for this clone: Gene names refer to mouse genes. CDR3 bases read: TGTGCCAGCAGTCTGTATGGGACAGGGATTAACCAAGACACCCAGTAC. Amino acid sequence: CASSLYGTGINQDTQY. The entire CDR3 is CASSLYGTGINQDTQYF. V and J are TRBV24 and TRBJ2-5; 9 nucleotides align to TRBD1. The CDR3 goes on 1 residue after the read ends, and that part is filled in from the germline J gene. The CDR3 has 17 amino acids. V shed 0 bases, J shed 0 bases, and the junction held 4 bases outside the gene matches. Germline CDR1 and CDR2: KGHTA and FRNEEI.

Of note for this clone: Genes and germline come from the mouse. The read stops 1 residue short of the end of the CDR3; the missing end is completed from the germline J gene. The genes are TRBV26 and TRBJ1-3, with a possible D match to TRBD1 (5 bases). CDR1 and CDR2 from the germline V gene are KGHPV and FQNQEV (reference sequence). CDR3 length: 14 amino acids. V shed 5 bases and J shed 0 bases, with 8 bases lying between them. The DNA read from the CDR3 is TGTGCCAGCAGTGACAGAAATTCTGGAAATACGCTCTAT. Its protein is CASSDRNSGNTLY. The entire CDR3 is CASSDRNSGNTLYF. The full variable domain, its missing parts supplied by reference TRBV26 and TRBJ1-3, is NSKVIQTPRYLVKGQGQKAKMRCIPEKGHPVVFWYQQNKNNEFKFLINFQNQEVLQQIDMTEKRFSAECPSNSPCSLEIQSSEAGDSALYLCASSDRNSGNTLYFGEGSRLIVV.

On this clone: Gene names and germline match the mouse. The CDR3 here is CASSSDRDYNSPLYF. The covered CDR3 bases are TGTGCCAGCAGCTCCGACAGGGACTATAATTCGCCCCTCTAC. The chain links TRBV3 to TRBJ1-6; 7 positions agree with TRBD1. The read comes to an end 1 residue before the CDR3 does, leaving the germline J gene to fill in the end. TRBJ1-6 is annotated as an ORF whose role is uncertain. This CDR3 has 15 residues. The J segment lost 3 bases and the V segment lost 4 bases, leaving 3 bases of the junction unmatched. The V gene's germline CDR1 is SNHLY and CDR2 FYNGKV (reference sequence).

With respect to this clone: The germline and genes are mouse ones. The sequenced fragment ends 1 residue before the CDR3 boundary, so the rest is inferred from the germline J gene. The chain employs TRBV20 and TRBJ2-4; weak D call: TRBD1 (5 bases). Germline V gene lookup returns CDR1 GFQATS and CDR2 STVNSAI. The length of the CDR3 is 15 residues. Trimming stripped 0 bases from V and 0 bases from J, with 10 bases between. CDR3 DNA (partial): TGTGGTGCTAGGGAAAGGACATCTAGTCAAAACACCTTGTAC. Its translation: CGARERTSSQNTLY. The full CDR3 sequence reads CGARERTSSQNTLYF.

On this clone itself: Mouse gene names and germline throughout. The missing CDR3 end, 1 residue past where the read stops, is filled in from the germline J gene. This chain joins TRBV26 and TRBJ1-3, with TRBD1 matching over 11 bases. This CDR3 comprises 14 residues. Germline trimming cut 7 bases from V and 4 bases from J; bases unmatched to any gene: 3. The germline V gene has CDR1 KGHPV and CDR2 FQNQEV (reference sequence). The CDR3 bases that were read are TGTGCCAGCATTGGGACAGGGGGAGGAAATACGCTCTAT. Protein product: CASIGTGGGNTLY. The complete CDR3 sequence is CASIGTGGGNTLYF.

As to this clone: Germline and genes here are mouse. The sequenced fragment ends 1 residue before the CDR3 boundary, so the rest is inferred from the germline J gene. V usage is TRBV14 and J usage is TRBJ2-3; no clear D. V was trimmed by 2 bases and J by 0 bases, leaving 7 bases between them. Germline CDR1 is SGHDT and CDR2 is FRDEAV. The CDR3 spans 14 residues. CDR3 bases read: TGTGCCAGCAGTTTACACAGTAGTGCAGAAACGCTGTAT. This codes for CASSLHSSAETLY. In full, the CDR3 is CASSLHSSAETLYF.

Points on this clone: Germline and genes here are mouse. The read falls 1 residue short of the CDR3 end, and the missing part is taken from the germline J gene. The chain couples TRBV23 to TRBJ1-6; the table's D call TRBD1 went unverified against the DNA. TRBJ1-6 is given ORF status, its function remaining uncertain. Looked up from germline, CDR1 is KGHTA and CDR2 is FQNQQP. The CDR3 extends over 12 amino acids. The sequenced part of the CDR3 DNA is TGCTCCAGCAGTAACATTAATTCGCCCCTCTAC. Its translation: CSSSNINSPLY. The full CDR3 protein is CSSSNINSPLYF.

Worth noting for this clone: The genes are named according to mouse. The CDR3 end is not reached by the read, which stops 1 residue before it; the germline J gene fills it in. The V call is TRBV12-2, the J call TRBJ1-4, with D possibly TRBD1 on 6 matching bases. The CDR3 consists of 14 residues. Trimming stripped 3 bases from V and 0 bases from J, with 7 bases between. Germline CDR1 SGHLS, CDR2 HYDKME. CDR3 DNA, as far as it was read: TGTGCCAGCTCTGGGGACATTTCCAACGAAAGATTATTT. Protein sequence: CASSGDISNERLF. The CDR3 as a whole reads CASSGDISNERLFF.

In the case of this clone: Genes here carry mouse names. CDR3 protein: CASSLNIANTEVFF. Incomplete CDR3 DNA: TGTGCCAGCAGCTTAAACATTGCAAACACAGAAGTCTTC. The chain employs TRBV3 and TRBJ1-1; D not certain. The read comes to an end 1 residue before the CDR3 does, leaving the germline J gene to fill in the end. The V gene lost 2 bases and the J gene lost 0 bases, with 7 bases spanning the gap. Germline-derived CDR1 and CDR2 are SNHLY and FYNGKV (reference sequence). The CDR3 runs 14 residues.

As for this clone: Gene names are the mouse ones. The CDR3 end lies 1 residue beyond the end of the read and is filled in from the germline J gene. This chain links TRBV4 with TRBJ2-4, with D unclear. Trimming removed 5 bases from V and 0 bases from J, with 9 bases in between. The CDR3 is 14 residues long. Germline values: CDR1 LGHDT, CDR2 YNNKQL (reference sequence). CDR3 bases read: TGTGCCAGCAGCAAGACAACTAGTCAAAACACCTTGTAC. The encoded protein is CASSKTTSQNTLY. The full-length CDR3 reads as CASSKTTSQNTLYF.

Concerning this clone: The listed genes are named as in mouse. The read ends 1 residue before the CDR3 terminus; that terminus is restored from the germline J gene. The rearrangement uses TRBV12-1 and TRBJ1-4, with unresolved D. The ends were cut back, 0 bases at V and 2 bases at J, with 3 bases in the middle. The CDR3 sequence is 13 residues long. The germline gives CDR1 SGHSN, CDR2 HYEKVE. The CDR3 sequence is CASSLESNERLFF. CDR3 DNA, as far as it was read: TGTGCCAGCTCTCTCGAGTCCAACGAAAGATTATTT.

In this sample, this clone is medium-sized. Gene labels here are mouse ones. The CDR3 end lies 1 residue beyond the end of the read and is filled in from the germline J gene. The chain carries TRBV31 and TRBJ2-7; 11 positions match TRBD1. The CDR3 has 14 residues. The junction had 1 base not matched to a gene; V was cut back by 0 bases and J by 3 bases. CDR1 is GKSSPN and CDR2 is SITVG in the germline V gene. CDR3 bases read: TGTGCCTGGAGTCTGGGGACAGGGGGCTATGAACAGTAC. It is translated as CAWSLGTGGYEQY. The full CDR3 sequence reads CAWSLGTGGYEQYF.

By share of the sample, this clone is medium-sized. Mouse germline and gene names are used. The CDR3 end is not reached by the read, which stops 1 residue before it; the germline J gene fills it in. The chain recombines TRBV1 with TRBJ2-7; the match to TRBD2 covers 9 bases. J gave up 4 bases and V 0 bases, and 4 bases lay outside the gene matches. The germline V gene encodes CDR1 NSQYPW and CDR2 LRSPGD (reference sequence). The CDR3 is made up of 15 amino acids. The part of the CDR3 DNA that was read is TGCACCTGCAGTGCAGATGGCTGGGGGGGGTATGAACAGTAC. It is translated as CTCSADGWGGYEQY. The entire CDR3 protein reads CTCSADGWGGYEQYF. The variable domain in full, completed from reference TRBV1 and TRBJ2-7, reads VTLLEQNPRWRLVPRGQAVNLRCILKNSQYPWMSWYQQDLQKQLQWLFTLRSPGDKEVKSLPGADYLATRVTDTELRLQVANMSQGRTLYCTCSADGWGGYEQYFGPGTRLTVL.

This clone is medium-sized (0.01 to 0.1%). Genes and germline come from the mouse. The read finishes 1 residue shy of the CDR3 end, and the germline J gene is used to complete it. The chain combines TRBV26 with TRBJ1-3; possible D gene TRBD1, 5 bases. V was pared by 6 bases and J by 1 base, with 7 bases between. The CDR3 has 13 amino acids. Per the germline V gene, CDR1 is KGHPV and CDR2 is FQNQEV (reference sequence). The CDR3 loop reads CASSGQSGNTLYF. CDR3 DNA (partial): TGTGCCAGCAGCGGACAATCTGGAAATACGCTCTAT. The whole variable domain, filled in from reference TRBV26 and TRBJ1-3, reads NSKVIQTPRYLVKGQGQKAKMRCIPEKGHPVVFWYQQNKNNEFKFLINFQNQEVLQQIDMTEKRFSAECPSNSPCSLEIQSSEAGDSALYLCASSGQSGNTLYFGEGSRLIVV.